This T cell receptor beta chain appears in the sequencing data of a study of T-cell reconstitution after alpha-beta-depleted transplantation in children. This CDR3 is 15 amino acids long. In germline, CDR1 is LGHNA, CDR2 YSLEER. The V end lost 0 bases, the J end lost 2 bases, and 11 bases lay between the germline ends. This clonotype was observed a handful of times. Construction of the TCRbeta library involved unique molecular identifiers. TCRdb ran MiXCR on the PCR reads and lists one entry per CDR3 protein. The repertoire includes hundreds of thousands of distinct CDR3 sequences, less than 15% of them detected once, and about 4.5% sits in the top ten.

The sequencing used PBMCs, collected from the stem cell graft. The receptor was isolated from a human donor who donated a stem cell graft to a child with Fanconi anemia. V and J are TRBV4-3 and TRBJ2-7; no reliable D call. This CDR3 is CASSQEVAQTYEQYF. DNA for the CDR3: TGCGCCAGCAGCCAAGAGGTCGCGCAGACCTACGAGCAGTACTTC.